Listed here are 30 T cell receptor beta chains from one sample, sequenced in a study of shared clonotypes between healthy human individuals. This table comes from immunoSEQ multiplex PCR, and its TCRdb copy is limited to in-frame clones, with some not included. This sample has about 1.1 million clones, with roughly 77% found just once. Sequencing was done on a sample of memory CD4+ T cells from PBMCs. Subset in this sample: CD45RA-negative fraction. The receptors stem from a man aged 18 to 29 in good health. Some clones in this sample may be carry-over from other donors' samples.

The chain has TRBV18 and TRBJ1-4; TRBD1 might be the D (6 bases). This CDR3 has 15 residues. Germline CDR1 is KGHSH and CDR2 is LQKENI. V dropped 4 bases and J dropped 7 bases, with 16 bases sitting between them. CDR3 nucleotides: TGTGCCAGCTCACAGAACCAGGGGAAGGGTGAAAAACTGTTTTTT. Translation gives CASSQNQGKGEKLFF.

The chain carries TRBV19 and TRBJ2-7; D not certain. The CDR3 is made up of 13 amino acids. V lost 3 bases, J lost 3 bases, and 9 bases lay in between. Looked up from germline, CDR1 is LNHDA and CDR2 is SQIVND (reference sequence). CDR3 nucleotides: TGTGCCAGTAGTATGGGATCCTACTACGAGCAGTACTTC. Residues: CASSMGSYYEQYF.

The chain recombines TRBV5-1 with TRBJ2-7; weak D call: TRBD2 (5 bases). The CDR3 is 15 amino acids. V lost 1 base and J 1 base, leaving 12 bases between the germline ends. CDR1 is SGHRS, CDR2 YFSETQ, per germline. For the CDR3, the DNA is TGCGCCAGCAGCTTGTTGGCTAGCAAGTCCTACGAGCAGTACTTC. This encodes CASSLLASKSYEQYF.

The chain combines TRBV5-1 with TRBJ1-2; 9 nucleotides agree with TRBD1. The germline gives CDR1 SGHRS, CDR2 YFSETQ. The junction had 7 bases not matched to a gene; V was cut back by 4 bases and J by 6 bases. CDR3 length equals 14 residues. The CDR3 DNA reads as TGCGCCAGCAGCAAACCGGGACAGGGAGATGGCTACACCTTC. Amino acids: CASSKPGQGDGYTF.

This clone was found a few times. V gene TRBV4-3 combines with J gene TRBJ2-3; D might be TRBD1 or TRBD2, each matching 6 bases. V lost 3 bases to trimming and J lost 1 base, with 11 bases between them. The CDR3 has 15 amino acids. CDR1 is LGHNA, CDR2 YSLEER, per germline. DNA of the CDR3: TGCGCCAGCAGCCAGAGGGGGGTTGGCACAGATACGCAGTATTTT. Its protein product is CASSQRGVGTDTQYF.

This chain joins TRBV6-5 and TRBJ2-7; no clear D gene. V lost 6 bases, J lost 0 bases, and 9 bases lay in between. The CDR3 length is 13 residues. Germline V gene sequence: CDR1 MNHEY, CDR2 SVGAGI. In DNA form, the CDR3 reads TGTGCCAGCAGCTGGAGCAGCTCCTACGAGCAGTACTTC. This gives the protein CASSWSSSYEQYF.

This chain links TRBV5-1 with TRBJ1-2; D not certain. The CDR3 runs to 12 residues. The V end lost 0 bases, the J end lost 8 bases, and 8 bases lay between the germline ends. Germline V gives CDR1 SGHRS, CDR2 YFSETQ. CDR3 loop: CASSLEGKGYTF. Here the CDR3 DNA reads TGCGCCAGCAGCTTGGAGGGTAAAGGCTACACCTTC. Drawing the rest from reference TRBV5-1 and TRBJ1-2, the complete variable domain is KAGVTQTPRYLIKTRGQQVTLSCSPISGHRSVSWYQQTPGQGLQFLFEYFSETQRNKGNFPGRFSGRQFSNSRSEMNVSTLELGDSALYLCASSLEGKGYTFGSGTRLTVV.

The rearrangement links TRBV6-1 to TRBJ2-2, with D tentatively TRBD2 (5 bases). The CDR3 sequence is 14 residues long. CDR1 is MNHNS and CDR2 is SASEGT in the germline V gene. V lost 4 bases and J 3 bases, leaving 9 bases between the germline ends. CDR3 sequence reads: CASSASGYTGELFF. The CDR3 nucleotides are TGTGCCAGCAGTGCCAGCGGCTACACCGGGGAGCTGTTTTTT.

The V call is TRBV6-1, the J call TRBJ2-1; D not resolved. With 2 bases removed from V and 0 bases from J, the gap between germline ends came to 14 bases. Germline V gene sequence: CDR1 MNHNS, CDR2 SASEGT. The CDR3 is made up of 17 amino acids. The CDR3 region is CASSERGPGSSYNEQFF. Here the CDR3 DNA reads TGTGCCAGCAGTGAACGAGGCCCGGGCAGCTCCTACAATGAGCAGTTCTTC.

The V call is TRBV5-6, the J call TRBJ2-7; no clear D gene. CDR1 and CDR2 (germline): SGHDT, YYEEEE. V gave up 4 bases and J gave up 3 bases, with 11 bases separating them. This CDR3 has 13 amino acids. CDR3 DNA: TGTGCCAGCAGCCGTCTCGGCGGCTACGAGCAGTACTTC. Translating it yields CASSRLGGYEQYF.

This clone was seen once. The chain recombines TRBV6-4 with TRBJ2-1, with TRBD2 as a possible D gene (6 bases). The V gene's germline CDR1 is MRHNA and CDR2 SNTAGT. V dropped 5 bases and J dropped 6 bases, with 17 bases sitting between them. The CDR3 has 15 amino acids. The CDR3 here is CASSQTPGASNEQFF. DNA of the CDR3: TGTGCCAGCAGTCAAACCCCGGGAGCTAGCAATGAGCAGTTCTTC.

V and J are TRBV5-1 and TRBJ2-1; 10 bases match TRBD1. The CDR3 has 15 amino acids. Germline V CDR1 and CDR2: SGHRS, YFSETQ. V shed 7 bases, J shed 1 base, and the junction held 5 bases outside the gene matches. The CDR3 loop is CASGRTGGSYNEQFF. The CDR3 region has the DNA TGCGCCAGCGGGAGGACAGGGGGATCCTACAATGAGCAGTTCTTC.

This chain uses TRBV27 with TRBJ2-5, with 13 bases identical to TRBD2. CDR1 is MNHEY, CDR2 SMNVEV, per germline (reference sequence). The CDR3 has 15 residues. V was pared by 10 bases and J by 9 bases, with 14 bases of the junction left unmatched. The CDR3 DNA follows: TGTGCCAATGGACTAGCGGGAGTTGGAAGGGAGGCCCAGTACTTC. It specifies CANGLAGVGREAQYF.

The chain uses TRBV7-9 and TRBJ2-2; D unclear. Between the trimmed V and J ends, which lost 5 bases and 2 bases, there was a span of 15 bases. The CDR3 spans 16 residues. Germline loops: CDR1 SEHNR, CDR2 FQNEAQ (reference sequence). The CDR3 here is CASSRSIVGNTGELFF. CDR3 nucleotides: TGTGCCAGCAGCAGGAGTATTGTGGGAAACACCGGGGAGCTGTTTTTT. The variable domain in full, with the rest retrieved from reference TRBV7-9 and TRBJ2-2, is DTGVSQNPRHKITKRGQNVTFRCDPISEHNRLYWYRQTLGQGPEFLTYFQNEAQLEKSRLLSDRFSAERPKGSFSTLEIQRTEQGDSAMYLCASSRSIVGNTGELFFGEGSRLTVL.

The chain couples TRBV27 to TRBJ2-2; D unclear. The CDR3 covers 15 residues. Germline-derived CDR1 and CDR2 are MNHEY and SMNVEV (reference sequence). Trimming cost V 3 bases and J 0 bases, with 8 bases left between them. This chain's CDR3 is CASSFLASNTGELFF. The CDR3 nucleotides read TGTGCCAGCAGTTTCTTGGCTTCGAACACCGGGGAGCTGTTTTTT.

CDR3 in amino acids: CSVGQGVGGYTF. The CDR3 DNA reads as TGCAGCGTTGGACAGGGGGTGGGTGGCTACACCTTC. The chain joins TRBV29-1 to TRBJ1-2, with 9 bases that match TRBD1. CDR1 and CDR2 from the germline V gene are SQVTM and ANQGSEA. The length of the CDR3 is 12 residues. V shed 4 bases, J shed 7 bases, and the junction held 4 bases outside the gene matches. The full variable domain, with the rest looked up from reference TRBV29-1 and TRBJ1-2, is SAVISQKPSRDICQRGTSLTIQCQVDSQVTMMFWYRQQPGQSLTLIATANQGSEATYESGFVIDKFPISRPNLTFSTLTVSNMSPEDSSIYLCSVGQGVGGYTFGSGTRLTVV.

Concerning this clone itself: The sample carries other DNA sequences with the same CDR3. This chain uses TRBV18 with TRBJ2-5; D is ambiguous. The V end was cut by 2 bases, the J end by 2 bases, with 6 bases between. Germline V gene lookup returns CDR1 KGHSH and CDR2 LQKENI. This CDR3 spans 13 amino acids. The DNA of the CDR3 is TGTGCCAGCTCACCATTACAGCAAGAGACCCAGTACTTC. It translates to CASSPLQQETQYF.

This chain uses TRBV5-1 with TRBJ2-4, with TRBD2 identical over 10 bases. In germline, CDR1 is SGHRS, CDR2 YFSETQ. The J segment lost 0 bases and the V segment lost 5 bases, leaving 11 bases of the junction unmatched. The CDR3 is made up of 18 amino acids. CDR3 DNA: TGCGCCAGCAGGTCTCTCATAGCGGGAGGTTCAGCCAAAAACATTCAGTACTTC. Its protein is CASRSLIAGGSAKNIQYF.

This CDR3 is CASSFSRSGQSTDTQYF. For the CDR3, the DNA is TGTGCCAGCAGCTTTTCCAGGTCGGGACAAAGCACAGATACGCAGTATTTT. The chain joins TRBV5-4 to TRBJ2-3, with D maybe TRBD1 (6 bases). The CDR3 is made up of 17 amino acids. Germline-derived CDR1 and CDR2 are SGHNT and YYREEE (reference sequence). Deletions cut 2 bases from V and 0 bases from J, with 16 bases between.

V usage is TRBV19 and J usage is TRBJ2-2; possibly TRBD2 for D (5 bases). Trimming took 4 bases from V and 1 from J, leaving 13 bases between them. Germline-derived CDR1 and CDR2 are LNHDA and SQIVND (reference sequence). The CDR3 is 16 amino acids. CDR3 coding DNA: TGTGCCAGTAGTAGGGGTATGGGGAGGAACACCGGGGAGCTGTTTTTT. This translates into CASSRGMGRNTGELFF.

This chain joins TRBV6-5 and TRBJ1-5; D not certain. The V end lost 6 bases, the J end lost 5 bases, and 17 bases lay between the germline ends. The germline V gene encodes CDR1 MNHEY and CDR2 SVGAGI. This CDR3 spans 15 amino acids. For the CDR3, the DNA is TGTGCCAGCAGGCCCGACGGATCCTCTGATCAGCCCCAGCATTTT. It is translated as CASRPDGSSDQPQHF.

The V and J genes are TRBV5-1 and TRBJ2-7, with 7 bases matching TRBD2. The junction had 14 bases not matched to a gene; V was cut back by 1 base and J by 4 bases. CDR3 size: 17 residues. Germline V CDR1 and CDR2: SGHRS, YFSETQ. CDR3 in DNA: TGCGCCAGCAGCTTGATTTTGGGGGTCCGGGAGGCATACGAGCAGTACTTC. It codes for CASSLILGVREAYEQYF.

The chain has TRBV15 and TRBJ2-7; D is ambiguous. The CDR3 loop spans 14 amino acids. Per the germline V gene, CDR1 is LNHNV and CDR2 is YYDKDF (reference sequence). Trimming took 1 base from V and 5 from J, leaving 12 bases between them. CDR3 sequence (DNA): TGTGCCACCAGCAGAGGGGGTAGCACCGACGAGCAGTACTTC. This gives the protein CATSRGGSTDEQYF.

The rearrangement links TRBV10-3 to TRBJ2-2; the match to TRBD2 covers 7 bases. The ends lost 6 bases at V and 5 bases at J; junction bases unmatched: 3. Germline CDR1 reads ENHRY; CDR2 reads SYGVKD. CDR3 size: 13 residues. Written as DNA, the CDR3 is TGTGCCATCAGGGGGACTACAACCGGGGAGCTGTTTTTT. Translated, it gives CAIRGTTTGELFF.

This clone was counted once. This chain uses TRBV10-3 with TRBJ2-1; 10 bases match TRBD2. The CDR3 is 17 residues long. V trimming: 11 bases; J trimming: 8 bases; junction bases outside the gene matches: 21. Germline V gives CDR1 ENHRY, CDR2 SYGVKD. CDR3 in DNA: TGTGCCTCACTCTCCCGAATAGTAGCGGGAGGCAAGGATGAGCAGTTCTTC. It translates to CASLSRIVAGGKDEQFF.

The chain employs TRBV28 and TRBJ1-2, with D unresolved. V dropped 6 bases and J dropped 5 bases, with 10 bases sitting between them. CDR1 is MDHEN and CDR2 is SYDVKM in the germline V gene. The CDR3 runs to 12 residues. CDR3 bases: TGTGCCAGCAGGTCCGTAGCATATGGCTACACCTTC. Translating gives CASRSVAYGYTF.

The chain combines TRBV19 with TRBJ2-2; 9 bases are a match to TRBD2. There are 14 residues in the CDR3. J was trimmed by 7 bases and V by 8 bases; bases with no gene match: 8. Germline V gene sequence: CDR1 LNHDA, CDR2 SQIVND (reference sequence). CDR3 nucleotides: TGTGCCAGTCATAGCGGGAGAGTGAACGGGGAGCTGTTTTTT. Its protein product is CASHSGRVNGELFF.

In regard to this clone: Possible read error: a much larger clone is one base away. V gene TRBV4-2 combines with J gene TRBJ2-3, with 13 bases lining up with TRBD2. The CDR3 length is 16 residues. The J segment lost 4 bases and the V segment lost 4 bases, leaving 5 bases of the junction unmatched. The germline CDR1 and CDR2 sequences are LGHNA and YNFKEQ. CDR3 nucleotide sequence: TGTGCCAGCAGCCGTGGACTAGCGGGAGTGTCAGATACGCAGTATTTT. It translates to CASSRGLAGVSDTQYF.

This chain uses TRBV5-1 with TRBJ1-1, with 10 positions matching TRBD1. The germline V gene encodes CDR1 SGHRS and CDR2 YFSETQ. This CDR3 has 15 residues. J lost 11 bases, V lost 4 bases, and 14 bases had no gene match. The CDR3 loop is CASSLMTSEGQGAFF. Here the CDR3 DNA reads TGCGCCAGCAGCCTCATGACGAGCGAGGGACAGGGGGCTTTCTTT. Together with reference TRBV5-1 and TRBJ1-1, the CDR3 gives the full variable domain: KAGVTQTPRYLIKTRGQQVTLSCSPISGHRSVSWYQQTPGQGLQFLFEYFSETQRNKGNFPGRFSGRQFSNSRSEMNVSTLELGDSALYLCASSLMTSEGQGAFFGQGTRLTVV.

The chain uses TRBV7-8 and TRBJ2-3; TRBD2 aligns across 10 bases. After removal of 6 bases from V and 3 bases from J, the junction contained 3 bases not matched to a gene. Germline CDR1 SGHVS, CDR2 FQNEAQ. The CDR3 is made up of 14 amino acids. CDR3 DNA sequence: TGTGCCAGCAGTCCGACTAGCGGGACAGATACGCAGTATTTT. It codes for CASSPTSGTDTQYF.